This entry lists 17 T cell receptor beta chains sequenced from one sample in a study of blood T cell repertoires in COVID-19. Assay used: immunoSEQ multiplex PCR; TCRdb lists only in-frame clones, some missing. The sample records approximately 310,000 clones, 89% being singletons. Sequenced sample: PBMCs or T cells enriched from blood (not recorded which). These receptors were collected from a man in his 60s who had recovered from COVID-19.

This clone was counted once. This sequence joins TRBV5-1 and TRBJ1-1, with 7 bases matching TRBD1. Trimming cost V 0 bases and J 6 bases; bases outside gene matches: 5. CDR3 length: 14 amino acids. From germline, CDR1 is SGHRS and CDR2 YFSETQ. For the CDR3, the DNA is TGCGCCAGCAGCTTGGATTTAGGGGGCCCTGAAGCTTTCTTT. This gives the protein CASSLDLGGPEAFF.

Notes on this clone: This same CDR3 is encoded by further DNA sequences in the sample. The genes are TRBV12-3 or TRBV12-4 and TRBJ1-5; TRBD1 agrees at 8 bases. The CDR3 spans 13 residues. The J segment lost 4 bases and the V segment lost 5 bases, leaving 1 base of the junction unmatched. Here the CDR3 DNA reads TGTGCCAGCAGTCGGGACAGGAATCAGCCCCAGCATTTT. It encodes CASSRDRNQPQHF.

This clone was seen a single time. The chain employs TRBV4-1 and TRBJ1-2; D is undetermined. Germline loops: CDR1 MGHRA, CDR2 YSYEKL. The CDR3 has 15 residues. V lost 0 bases to trimming and J lost 0 bases, with 8 bases between them. The CDR3 loop reads CASSQDERANYGYTF. Written as DNA, the CDR3 is TGCGCCAGCAGCCAAGACGAGAGAGCTAACTATGGCTACACCTTC.

A remark on this clone: The same CDR3 also results from other DNA sequences found in this sample. The rearrangement uses TRBV5-1 and TRBJ1-4; D might be TRBD1 (6 bases). With 0 bases removed from V and 4 bases from J, the gap between germline ends came to 7 bases. The CDR3 loop spans 14 amino acids. Germline V gene lookup returns CDR1 SGHRS and CDR2 YFSETQ. In nucleotides, the CDR3 is TGCGCCAGCAGCTTGGTACAGGGTAATGAAAAACTGTTTTTT. Translating it yields CASSLVQGNEKLFF.

The chain uses TRBV24-1 and TRBJ2-5; TRBD1 matches 8 bases. The CDR3 contains 13 residues. With 7 bases clipped from V and 3 bases from J, the junction kept 3 bases outside the gene matches. The germline V gene has CDR1 KGHDR and CDR2 SFDVKD. DNA of the CDR3: TGTGCCACCAGCCGACAGGGGAAAGAGACCCAGTACTTC. Protein sequence: CATSRQGKETQYF.

J is TRBJ1-1 and V is TRBV2; no firm D call. The CDR3 covers 13 residues. V lost 7 bases to trimming and J lost 1 base, with 10 bases between them. Germline CDR1 reads SNHLY; CDR2 reads FYNNEI. The CDR3 protein is CASTLSRNTEAFF. The CDR3, as DNA: TGTGCCAGCACCCTAAGTCGGAACACTGAAGCTTTCTTT.

The chain links TRBV29-1 to TRBJ2-1; perhaps TRBD1 as D (6 bases). The CDR3 covers 15 residues. V shed 3 bases and J shed 0 bases, with 12 bases lying between them. Germline-derived CDR1 and CDR2 are SQVTM and ANQGSEA. CDR3 sequence (DNA): TGCAGCGTTGACAGAGGGGGTAGCTCCTACAATGAGCAGTTCTTC. It yields the protein CSVDRGGSSYNEQFF.

The V gene is TRBV7-2, the J gene TRBJ1-1; the match to TRBD1 covers 10 bases. Germline CDR1 reads SGHTA; CDR2 reads FQGNSA. With 3 bases clipped from V and 9 bases from J, the junction kept 1 base outside the gene matches. The length of the CDR3 is 12 residues. The CDR3 spells CASSFDRGQAFF. The CDR3 DNA sequence: TGTGCCAGCAGCTTCGACAGGGGGCAAGCTTTCTTT. The variable domain in full, with the rest retrieved from reference TRBV7-2 and TRBJ1-1, is GAGVSQSPSNKVTEKGKDVELRCDPISGHTALYWYRQSLGQGLEFLIYFQGNSAPDKSGLPSDRFSAERTGGSVSTLTIQRTQQEDSAVYLCASSFDRGQAFFGQGTRLTVV.

This clone occurred once. The chain joins TRBV6-4 to TRBJ2-1; 8 bases are shared with TRBD1. The CDR3 loop spans 15 amino acids. Unmatched junction bases numbered 10, after V lost 7 bases and J lost 5 bases. Germline CDR1 MRHNA, CDR2 SNTAGT. CDR3 in DNA: TGTGCCAGCATCCAGGTCGGACAGGGTGACAATGAGCAGTTCTTC. Translation: CASIQVGQGDNEQFF.

The chain links TRBV5-1 to TRBJ2-3; 11 nucleotides agree with TRBD2. Germline loops: CDR1 SGHRS, CDR2 YFSETQ. CDR3 length: 16 residues. V gave up 4 bases and J gave up 2 bases; unmatched junction bases: 6. The CDR3 DNA follows: TGCGCCAGCAGCGCCGGGACTAGCGGTAACACAGATACGCAGTATTTT. Translation: CASSAGTSGNTDTQYF.

V and J are TRBV29-1 and TRBJ2-1; tentative D call: TRBD2 (5 bases). Germline assignment: CDR1 SQVTM and CDR2 ANQGSEA. The CDR3 length is 17 residues. Trimming stripped 2 bases from V and 0 bases from J, with 17 bases between. CDR3 DNA: TGCAGCGTTGAACCAACCTGGCCGGGAAGCTCCTACAATGAGCAGTTCTTC. Its translation: CSVEPTWPGSSYNEQFF.

V gene TRBV7-9 combines with J gene TRBJ1-1; TRBD1 aligns across 9 bases. CDR3 length: 14 amino acids. Germline V gives CDR1 SEHNR, CDR2 FQNEAQ (reference sequence). Trimming removed 3 bases from V and 4 bases from J; junction bases left unmatched: 3. The CDR3 here is CASSFSTGGTEAFF. The CDR3 coding sequence is TGTGCCAGCAGCTTCTCGACAGGGGGCACTGAAGCTTTCTTT. The full variable domain, rest sourced from reference TRBV7-9 and TRBJ1-1, is DTGVSQNPRHKITKRGQNVTFRCDPISEHNRLYWYRQTLGQGPEFLTYFQNEAQLEKSRLLSDRFSAERPKGSFSTLEIQRTEQGDSAMYLCASSFSTGGTEAFFGQGTRLTVV.

J is TRBJ1-5 and V is TRBV27; 9 positions match TRBD1. Trimming at V came to 1 base and at J to 6 bases, leaving 7 bases not matched to a gene. Germline CDR1 is MNHEY and CDR2 is SMNVEV (reference sequence). The CDR3 length is 16 residues. The CDR3 sequence is CASSLLGDRVGQPQHF. CDR3 DNA sequence: TGTGCCAGCAGTTTATTAGGGGACAGGGTCGGTCAGCCCCAGCATTTT.

J is TRBJ1-5 and V is TRBV2; D not resolved. Trimming removed 6 bases at V and 3 bases at J, with 12 bases between. The length of the CDR3 is 14 residues. The germline CDR1 and CDR2 sequences are SNHLY and FYNNEI. The CDR3 nucleotides are TGTGCCAGCAGCGCCCCAGCGGACAATCAGCCCCAGCATTTT. Amino acids: CASSAPADNQPQHF.

A few counts support this clone. For the CDR3, the DNA is TGTGCCAGCAGCTTAGACAGGTCCCCCTACGAGCAGTACTTC. Translation: CASSLDRSPYEQYF. The rearrangement links TRBV7-9 to TRBJ2-7; D possibly corresponds to TRBD1 (5 bases). Per germline, CDR1 SEHNR and CDR2 FQNEAQ (reference sequence). CDR3 length: 14 residues. V gave up 1 base and J gave up 2 bases, with 9 bases separating them.

This chain uses TRBV19 with TRBJ2-3, with TRBD1 matching over 7 bases. Germline CDR1 and CDR2: LNHDA and SQIVND (reference sequence). V lost 5 bases and J lost 3; bases outside the gene matches: 8. The length of the CDR3 is 15 residues. CDR3 loop: CASSFGTASTDTQYF. DNA for the CDR3: TGTGCCAGTAGTTTCGGGACAGCTAGTACAGATACGCAGTATTTT. Filled out from reference TRBV19 and TRBJ2-3, the complete variable domain reads DGGITQSPKYLFRKEGQNVTLSCEQNLNHDAMYWYRQDPGQGLRLIYYSQIVNDFQKGDIAEGYSVSREKKESFPLTVTSAQKNPTAFYLCASSFGTASTDTQYFGPGTRLTVL.

To note about this clone: Germline and junction disagree at one end, which may indicate a read error. The rearrangement uses TRBV3-1 (or the pseudogene TRBV3-2) and TRBJ1-1; TRBD1 matches at 8 bases. The CDR3 length is 12 residues. In germline, CDR1 is LGHDT, CDR2 YNNKEL (reference sequence). The CDR3 DNA follows: TGTGCCAGCAGCCAAGACGGGACAGGCCAGAGCTTT. This translates into CASSQDGTGQSF.